A single T cell receptor (beta chain) is shown here with its context. The sample is drawn from a study of blood T cell repertoires in COVID-19. The CDR3 spans 15 residues. CDR1 is SEHNR, CDR2 FQNEAQ, per germline (reference sequence). With 6 bases clipped from V and 2 bases from J, the junction kept 3 bases outside the gene matches. As handled by the study authors: Amplification of reference gene primers provided the estimated nucleated cell counts. Sequenced by immunoSEQ multiplex PCR; TCRdb stores in-frame clones only, minus some. Clone size and V and J calls were adopted from that table, with D and trimming inferred from the DNA. The table includes 60,000 to 75,000 clones, more than 70% detected once.

The clonotype originates from a man aged 55 to 69 with acute or convalescent COVID-19. The specimen was peripheral blood. This chain connects TRBV7-9 to TRBJ2-5; 13 bases fit TRBD2. Written as DNA, the CDR3 is TGTGCCAGCAGACGGACTAGCGGGGGTCAAGAGACCCAGTACTTC. It is translated as CASRRTSGGQETQYF.